Below are 8 T cell receptor beta chains sequenced from a single sample in a study of cytomegalovirus exposure and HLA in healthy donors. The PCR had 60 Vbeta and 13 Jbeta primers. The assay was immunoSEQ multiplex PCR, and TCRdb's table has in-frame clones only and misses some. The data contain approximately 110,000 clones, roughly 68% of them singletons. The sequenced material came from PBMCs. These TCRs come from a man under 40 in good health and CMV-seropositive.

The V call is TRBV11-3, the J call TRBJ2-7; 11 nucleotides line up with TRBD1. Germline trimming cut 5 bases from V and 5 bases from J; bases unmatched to any gene: 5. The CDR3 is 14 residues long. Germline V lookup: CDR1 SGHNT, CDR2 YENEEA. The chain's CDR3 is CASSAGQGAHEQYF. CDR3 DNA sequence: TGTGCCAGCAGCGCCGGACAGGGGGCACACGAGCAGTACTTC.

This clone was counted a few times. The V and J genes are TRBV29-1 and TRBJ2-2; 9 nucleotides line up with TRBD1. This CDR3 spans 15 amino acids. Germline trimming cut 0 bases from V and 7 bases from J; bases unmatched to any gene: 6. From germline, CDR1 is SQVTM and CDR2 ANQGSEA. In nucleotides, the CDR3 is TGCAGCGTTGAAGACACAGGGGGCGTCGACGGGGAGCTGTTTTTT. Translation gives CSVEDTGGVDGELFF.

The rearrangement uses TRBV28 and TRBJ1-1; 7 bases are a match to TRBD1. The V gene's germline CDR1 is MDHEN and CDR2 SYDVKM. After removal of 5 bases from V and 2 bases from J, the junction contained 11 bases not matched to a gene. The CDR3 is made up of 16 amino acids. DNA for the CDR3: TGTGCCAGCAGTCCCTGGGACAGCCTAGGCAACACTGAAGCTTTCTTT. This gives the protein CASSPWDSLGNTEAFF.

The gene calls are TRBV7-9 and TRBJ2-1; TRBD2 is a possible D gene (6 bases). CDR1 is SEHNR and CDR2 is FQNEAQ in the germline V gene (reference sequence). V lost 5 bases and J 5 bases, leaving 19 bases between the germline ends. The CDR3 runs 16 residues. The CDR3 coding sequence is TGTGCCAGCAGCGCCCAGGGACTTCCTCCGGACAATGAGCAGTTCTTC. Translation: CASSAQGLPPDNEQFF.

The chain links TRBV5-1 to TRBJ2-3; 10 nucleotides align to TRBD2. With V trimmed by 0 bases and J by 5 bases, 6 bases remained unmatched. This CDR3 is 16 amino acids long. CDR1 and CDR2 from the germline V gene are SGHRS and YFSETQ. Written as DNA, the CDR3 is TGCGCCAGCAGCTTGGTCCTAGCGGGAGAGGGAGATACGCAGTATTTT. This codes for CASSLVLAGEGDTQYF.

The rearrangement joins TRBV7-3 to TRBJ2-5, with TRBD2 matching over 11 bases. Trimming cost V 0 bases and J 5 bases; bases outside gene matches: 2. The CDR3 consists of 15 residues. CDR1 and CDR2 from the germline V gene are SGHTA and FQGTGA. The CDR3 is CASSLTSGGAETQYF. The CDR3 nucleotides read TGTGCCAGCAGCTTAACTAGCGGGGGGGCGGAGACCCAGTACTTC.

CDR3 sequence: CASITGGRYNEQFF. Here the CDR3 DNA reads TGTGCCAGTATAACAGGCGGAAGGTACAATGAGCAGTTCTTC. This chain uses TRBV28 with TRBJ2-1, with D tentatively TRBD1 (5 bases). CDR3 length equals 14 residues. CDR1 and CDR2 (germline): MDHEN, SYDVKM. The V end was cut by 9 bases, the J end by 4 bases, with 16 bases between. The full variable domain, in which reference TRBV28 and TRBJ2-1 provide the parts outside the CDR3, is DVKVTQSSRYLVKRTGEKVFLECVQDMDHENMFWYRQDPGLGLRLIYFSYDVKMKEKGDIPEGYSVSREKKERFSLILESASTNQTSMYLCASITGGRYNEQFFGPGTRLTVL.

The rearrangement joins TRBV9 to TRBJ1-1; no clear D gene. The CDR3 has 16 residues. With 5 bases removed from V and 1 base from J, the gap between germline ends came to 18 bases. The germline CDR1 and CDR2 sequences are SGDLS and YYNGEE. The chain's CDR3 is CASRPPVAQENTEAFF. The CDR3 DNA sequence: TGTGCCAGCAGACCGCCCGTGGCCCAGGAGAACACTGAAGCTTTCTTT. Using reference TRBV9 and TRBJ1-1 for the parts outside the CDR3, the full variable domain is DSGVTQTPKHLITATGQRVTLRCSPRSGDLSVYWYQQSLDQGLQFLIQYYNGEERAKGNILERFSAQQFPDLHSELNLSSLELGDSALYFCASRPPVAQENTEAFFGQGTRLTVV.